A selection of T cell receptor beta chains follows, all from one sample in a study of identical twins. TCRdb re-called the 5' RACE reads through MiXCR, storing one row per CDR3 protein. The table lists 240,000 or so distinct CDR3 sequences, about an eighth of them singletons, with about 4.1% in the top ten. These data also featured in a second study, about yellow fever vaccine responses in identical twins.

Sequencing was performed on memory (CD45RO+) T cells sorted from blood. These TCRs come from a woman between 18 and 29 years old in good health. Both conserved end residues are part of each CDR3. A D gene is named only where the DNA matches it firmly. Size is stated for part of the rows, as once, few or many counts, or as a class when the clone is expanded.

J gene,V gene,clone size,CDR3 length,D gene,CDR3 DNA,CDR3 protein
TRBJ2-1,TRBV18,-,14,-,TGTGCCAGCTGGCCCGGAGGGGAAGGAAGGGAGCAGTTCTTC,CASWPGGEGREQFF
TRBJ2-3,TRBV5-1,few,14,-,TGCGCCAGCTCTCAGGGGGGGACCACAGATACGCAGTATTTT,CASSQGGTTDTQYF
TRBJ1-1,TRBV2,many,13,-,TGTGCCAGCATCGCAGGTCGGTTGGCTGAAGCTTTCTTT,CASIAGRLAEAFF
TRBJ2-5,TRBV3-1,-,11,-,TGTGCCAGCAGCCATCTTGGGACCCAGTACTTC,CASSHLGTQYF
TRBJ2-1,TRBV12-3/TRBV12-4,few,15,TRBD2,TGTGCCAGCAGTTCAAGCGGGAGCCGGGGCAATGAGCAGTTCTTC,CASSSSGSRGNEQFF
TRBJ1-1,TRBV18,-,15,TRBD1,TGTGCCAGCTCACCACCGGGACAGGGGCCACGAGGAGCTTTCTTT,CASSPPGQGPRGAFF
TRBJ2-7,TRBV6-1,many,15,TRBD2,TGTGCCAGCAGTCAGAGCGGGACGGGAGGATACGAGCAGTACTTC,CASSQSGTGGYEQYF
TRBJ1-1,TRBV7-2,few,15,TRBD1,TGTGCCAGCAGCTCCCGACAGGGGTTGAGTACTGAAGCTTTCTTT,CASSSRQGLSTEAFF
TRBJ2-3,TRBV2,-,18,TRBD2,TGTGCCAGCAGCGCCGAACCGACTAGCGGGAGATCGACAGATACGCAGTATTTT,CASSAEPTSGRSTDTQYF
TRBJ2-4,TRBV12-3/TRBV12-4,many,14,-,TGTGCCAGCAGTACGGGGCGAGCCAAAAACATTCAGTACTTC,CASSTGRAKNIQYF
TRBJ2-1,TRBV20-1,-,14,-,TGCAGTGCTAGAGAACAGGAGATCAACAATGAGCAGTTCTTC,CSAREQEINNEQFF
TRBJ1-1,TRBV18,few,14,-,TGTGCCAGCTCACCTCGAGACAGGAAGAGTGAAGCTTTCTTT,CASSPRDRKSEAFF
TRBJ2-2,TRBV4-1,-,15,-,TGCGCCAGCAGCCAACTGACCGCGGCCGCCGGGGAGCTGTTTTTT,CASSQLTAAAGELFF
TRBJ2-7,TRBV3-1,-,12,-,TGTGCCAGCAGCTACAGGGAATACGAGCAGTACTTC,CASSYREYEQYF
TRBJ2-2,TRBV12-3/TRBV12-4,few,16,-,TGTGCCAGCAGCATAAAACCCATAGTGGGCGCCGGGGAGCTGTTTTTT,CASSIKPIVGAGELFF
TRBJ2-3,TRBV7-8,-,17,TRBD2,TGTGCCAGCAGCACCTCACTAGCGGGGGCGCTCGGGGATACGCAGTATTTT,CASSTSLAGALGDTQYF
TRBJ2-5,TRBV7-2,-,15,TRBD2,TGTGCCAGCAGCCCTAGCGGGAGGGCTTGGGAGACCCAGTACTTC,CASSPSGRAWETQYF
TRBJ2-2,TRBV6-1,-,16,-,TGTGCCAGCAGATCCCCGGTTCGGTCCCGTGATGGGGAGCTGTTTTTT,CASRSPVRSRDGELFF
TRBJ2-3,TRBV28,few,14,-,TGTGCCAGCAGCTTCTCTGTCAGACCAGATACGCAGTATTTT,CASSFSVRPDTQYF
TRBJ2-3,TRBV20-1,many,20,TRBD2,TGCAGTGCTAGCGAACCCGGGACAGTTAGGGCTAGCGGGAGTCAAGATACGCAGTATTTT,CSASEPGTVRASGSQDTQYF
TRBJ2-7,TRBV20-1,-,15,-,TGCAGTGCTAGAGATCATCTTACTAGCAACTACGAGCAGTACTTC,CSARDHLTSNYEQYF
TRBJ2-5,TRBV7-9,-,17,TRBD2,TGTGCCAGCAGCTCCGCCGGACTAGCTCTAAAGCAAGAGACCCAGTACTTC,CASSSAGLALKQETQYF
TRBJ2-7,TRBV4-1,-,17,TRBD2,TGCGCCAGCAGCCAAGATCAGGGACTAGCGGGATTCTACGAGCAGTACTTC,CASSQDQGLAGFYEQYF
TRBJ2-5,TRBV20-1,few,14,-,TGCAGTGCCCTCCGAGAGCGGTACCAAGAGACCCAGTACTTC,CSALRERYQETQYF
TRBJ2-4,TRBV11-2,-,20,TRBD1,TGTGCCAGCAGCAAGCTCCCGGGACAGGGGGCGACCGCCTCCAAAAACATTCAGTACTTC,CASSKLPGQGATASKNIQYF
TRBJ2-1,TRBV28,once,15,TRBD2,TGCGCCAGCAGCCGACCGGGGACTAGCGTCCATGAGCAGTTCTTC,CASSRPGTSVHEQFF
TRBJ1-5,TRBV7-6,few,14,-,TGTGCCAGCAGTTCAGGGATGGGCAATCAGCCCCAGCATTTT,CASSSGMGNQPQHF
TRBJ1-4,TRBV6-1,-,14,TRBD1,TGTGCCAGCAGTGAACTCAGGGGGCAGCAAAAACTGTTTTTT,CASSELRGQQKLFF
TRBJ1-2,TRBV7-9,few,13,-,TGTGCCAGCAGATCCACCGGGACGGATGGCTACACCTTC,CASRSTGTDGYTF
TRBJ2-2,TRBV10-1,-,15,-,TGCGCCAGCAGCGCGCCCACTAGATTCACCGGGGAGCTGTTTTTT,CASSAPTRFTGELFF
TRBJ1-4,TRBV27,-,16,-,TGTGCCAGCAGTTTTCGGGCAGCCCGGAGGAATGAAAAACTGTTTTTT,CASSFRAARRNEKLFF
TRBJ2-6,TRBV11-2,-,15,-,TGTGCCAGCAGCGCAGTCGTTAAGGGGGCCAACGTCCTGACTTTC,CASSAVVKGANVLTF
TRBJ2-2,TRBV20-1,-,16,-,TGCAGTGCTAGAGATCATCGCGGGAAAAACACCGGGGAGCTGTTTTTT,CSARDHRGKNTGELFF
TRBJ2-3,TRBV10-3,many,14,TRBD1,TGTGCCATCCGGGACAGGGATAACACAGATACGCAGTATTTT,CAIRDRDNTDTQYF
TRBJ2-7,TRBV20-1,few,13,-,TGCAGTGCTTATGGACAGTTAGAGGACGAGCAGTACTTC,CSAYGQLEDEQYF
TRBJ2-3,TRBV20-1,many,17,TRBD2,TGCAGTGCTAGTAGGGCTAGCGGGGGGGCAGGTTCAAATACGCAGTATTTT,CSASRASGGAGSNTQYF
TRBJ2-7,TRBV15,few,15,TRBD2,TGTGCCACCAGCAGGGAGACTAGCGGGCGCTACGAGCAGTACTTC,CATSRETSGRYEQYF
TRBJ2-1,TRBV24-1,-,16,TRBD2,TGTGCCACCAGGGGGACTAGCGTCGAAGGAGGCAATGAGCAGTTCTTC,CATRGTSVEGGNEQFF